Listed below are T cell receptor beta chains from one sample, sequenced in a study of cytomegalovirus exposure and HLA in healthy donors. The repertoire was sequenced with immunoSEQ multiplex PCR; TCRdb's copy has only in-frame clones and lacks some. Here the sample table reports about 200,000 clones. Sequenced material: PBMCs. These TCRs come from a boy aged 10-17 years in good health and CMV-seronegative. Both conserved end residues are part of each CDR3. Fields, in order: J gene, V gene, D gene, CDR3 DNA, CDR3 protein. The D gene is left open where the match is weak.

>TRBJ1-2|TRBV7-2|NA
TGTGCCAGCAGCTTTCCAGAAAGCTATGGCTACACCTTC
CASSFPESYGYTF
>TRBJ1-1|TRBV7-3|NA
TGTGCCAGCAGCCGGTCGGGGGACACTGAAGCTTTCTTT
CASSRSGDTEAFF
>TRBJ1-2|TRBV28|TRBD1
TGTGCCAGCAGTGCCCCGGCTTGGACAGGGGGCTATGGCTACACCTTC
CASSAPAWTGGYGYTF
>TRBJ2-5|TRBV7-9|NA
TGTGCCAGCAGCGGCAGATCGGGACTCACAGAGACCCAGTACTTC
CASSGRSGLTETQYF
>TRBJ1-1|TRBV7-9|NA
TGTGCCAGCAGCTTGGGACATCTGAACACTGAAGCTTTCTTT
CASSLGHLNTEAFF
>TRBJ2-2|TRBV7-6|NA
TGTGCCAGCAGCCCCCAGGGGGAGCTGTTTTTT
CASSPQGELFF
>TRBJ2-7|TRBV28|NA
TGTGCCAGCAGTCAGGAAGCCGTAAGCTCCTACGAGCAGTACTTC
CASSQEAVSSYEQYF
>TRBJ2-5|TRBV27|NA
TGTGCCAGCAGTTTACGGGCAGGGGTTCAGGAGACCCAGTACTTC
CASSLRAGVQETQYF
>TRBJ1-2|TRBV7-9|NA
TGTGCCAGCAGCCCCCAGGGGATCTATGGCTACACCTTC
CASSPQGIYGYTF
>TRBJ1-3|TRBV5-8|NA
TGTGCCAGCAGCTTGCGTACAGGTGGTGTAAACACCATATATTTT
CASSLRTGGVNTIYF
>TRBJ1-5|TRBV7-8|NA
TGTGCCAGCAGCTTAGGTAGGAGGAGCAATCAGCCCCAGCATTTT
CASSLGRRSNQPQHF
>TRBJ2-1|TRBV10-1|NA
TGCGCCAGCAGTGAGAGGGGACTTGGCGCCTACAATGAGCAGTTCTTC
CASSERGLGAYNEQFF
>TRBJ2-3|TRBV30|TRBD2
TGTGGAACTAGCGGGGGGGTAGATACGCAGTATTTT
CGTSGGVDTQYF
>TRBJ1-5|TRBV7-8|NA
TGTGCCAGCAGCTTACGGGACAAAAATCAGCCCCAGCATTTT
CASSLRDKNQPQHF
>TRBJ1-4|TRBV5-4|TRBD1
TGTGCCAGCAGCTTGGGGGGACAGCAAAATGAAAAACTGTTTTTT
CASSLGGQQNEKLFF
>TRBJ2-1|TRBV14|NA
TGTGCCAGCAGCCATCGCCACGCGAGCTCCTACAATGAGCAGTTCTTC
CASSHRHASSYNEQFF
>TRBJ2-2|TRBV9|NA
TGTGCCAGCCTCTCGGACTTAAACACCGGGGAGCTGTTTTTT
CASLSDLNTGELFF
>TRBJ1-5|TRBV30|NA
TGTGCCTGGACCGAGGATGGGGCGGGAGAGCAGCCCCAGCATTTT
CAWTEDGAGEQPQHF
>TRBJ2-3|TRBV28|TRBD1
TGTGCCAGCAGTTTACTAGGGGGCCGCACAGATACGCAGTATTTT
CASSLLGGRTDTQYF
>TRBJ2-2|TRBV5-6|NA
TGTGCCAGCAGCCTGGTCAGGCAGTACACCGGGGAGCTGTTTTTT
CASSLVRQYTGELFF
>TRBJ1-1|TRBV2|NA
TGTGCCAGCATAGGGGGTTCGTACACTGAAGCTTTCTTT
CASIGGSYTEAFF
>TRBJ2-3|TRBV5-1|TRBD2
TGCGCCAGCAGCCCCGGAGCGGGGGGGCGGGCAGATACGCAGTATTTT
CASSPGAGGRADTQYF
>TRBJ1-4|TRBV6-5|NA
TGTGCCAGCAGTTACTCCGGGGGACCTAATGAAAAACTGTTTTTT
CASSYSGGPNEKLFF
>TRBJ2-1|TRBV7-2|TRBD2
TGTGCCAGCAGCTTAGGGGGCGGGGGGGCTGGAAATGAGCAGTTCTTC
CASSLGGGGAGNEQFF
>TRBJ1-4|TRBV27|NA
TGTGCCAGCAGTTTTTACGGGGCAACTAATGAAAAACTGTTTTTT
CASSFYGATNEKLFF
>TRBJ2-5|TRBV5-1|NA
TGCGCCAGCATCGGCAGGGCCCAAGAGACCCAGTACTTC
CASIGRAQETQYF
>TRBJ2-3|TRBV7-2|NA
TGTGCCAGCAGCTTAGAATTCGCAGGGTTCACAGATACGCAGTATTTT
CASSLEFAGFTDTQYF
>TRBJ1-6|TRBV2|NA
TGTGCCAGCGAGATCTCCTATAATTCACCCCTCCACTTT
CASEISYNSPLHF
>TRBJ1-1|TRBV6-5|NA
TGTGCCAGCAGTTTGGAGGGCCAAGCTTTCTTT
CASSLEGQAFF
>TRBJ2-3|TRBV9|TRBD2
TGTGCCAGCAGCCCTCACGGACTAGCGGGGGACTCTAGCACAGATACGCAGTATTTT
CASSPHGLAGDSSTDTQYF
>TRBJ2-7|TRBV7-9|TRBD1
TGTGCCAGCAGCTCGACAGGGGTCGAGCAGTACTTC
CASSSTGVEQYF
>TRBJ2-5|TRBV28|TRBD1
TGTGCCAGCAGTTTGTGGGACAGGAGTACACAAGAGACCCAGTACTTC
CASSLWDRSTQETQYF
>TRBJ1-2|TRBV30|NA
TGTGCCTGGAGCCAAAACCTAGGGGGGGCAAAAGGCTACACCTTC
CAWSQNLGGAKGYTF
>TRBJ2-5|TRBV6-6|TRBD1
TGTGCCAGCAGTTCCGGGACAGGGGGCGTAGAGACCCAGTACTTC
CASSSGTGGVETQYF
>TRBJ1-4|TRBV13|NA
TGTGCCAGCAGCTTAGGGTACAGGGCTGGAGATGAAAAACTGTTTTTT
CASSLGYRAGDEKLFF
>TRBJ2-7|TRBV28|TRBD1
TGTGCCAGCAGCCCGGACAGGGACGAGCAGTACTTC
CASSPDRDEQYF
>TRBJ2-3|TRBV5-4|TRBD2
TGTGCCAGCAGCGTGTTAGGGCTAGCGGGGACAGATACGCAGTATTTT
CASSVLGLAGTDTQYF